One sample yielded the 19 T cell receptor beta chains listed below, sequenced in a study of blood T cell repertoires in COVID-19. Profiling relied on immunoSEQ multiplex PCR, and the TCRdb table lists in-frame clones only, not all of them. The top ten hold over 0.55% of the sample, which has 260,000 or so clones, approximately 88% seen once. Sequenced material: peripheral blood. These receptors were obtained from a human donor in a cohort sampled during active COVID-19.

CDR3 region: CASSLGQHYNSPLHF. As DNA, the CDR3 is TGTGCCAGCAGTTTGGGACAGCACTATAATTCACCCCTCCACTTT. The V call is TRBV7-8, the J call TRBJ1-6; 7 bases map to TRBD1. Trimming cost V 6 bases and J 3 bases; bases outside gene matches: 5. Germline V CDR1 and CDR2: SGHVS, FQNEAQ. The CDR3 spans 15 residues.

The rearrangement uses TRBV9 and TRBJ2-1; 8 bases agree with TRBD1. Trimming took 1 base from V and 7 from J; bases not matched to a gene: 16. CDR3 length equals 18 residues. Germline lookup yields CDR1 SGDLS and CDR2 YYNGEE. DNA for the CDR3: TGTGCCAGCAGCGTATCTGGTGGGCTGGGGCAGGGGGCAAATGAGCAGTTCTTC. It encodes CASSVSGGLGQGANEQFF. Complete variable domain (other parts from reference TRBV9 and TRBJ2-1): DSGVTQTPKHLITATGQRVTLRCSPRSGDLSVYWYQQSLDQGLQFLIQYYNGEERAKGNILERFSAQQFPDLHSELNLSSLELGDSALYFCASSVSGGLGQGANEQFFGPGTRLTVL.

This chain uses TRBV28 with TRBJ1-2; a possible D gene is TRBD1 (6 bases). The length of the CDR3 is 15 residues. Trimming took off 6 bases at V and 2 bases at J, with 16 bases between the two ends. Looked up from germline, CDR1 is MDHEN and CDR2 is SYDVKM. The CDR3 region has the DNA TGTGCCAGCAGAGTGTTTATGGGGGCCAACTATGGCTACACCTTC. Its protein is CASRVFMGANYGYTF.

The V call is TRBV3-1 (or the pseudogene TRBV3-2), the J call TRBJ2-7, with D uncertain. The CDR3 has 19 residues. The V end lost 0 bases, the J end lost 5 bases, and 26 bases lay between the germline ends. Germline-derived CDR1 and CDR2 are LGHDT and YNNKEL (reference sequence). The DNA for the CDR3 is TGTGCCAGCAGCCAAGATGAGGATGGCAGCTATTTCGCCCGCCACGAGCAGTACTTC. Encoded protein: CASSQDEDGSYFARHEQYF.

As to this clone: Other DNA sequences within the sample encode an identical CDR3. The CDR3, as DNA: TGTGCCAGCAGTTTAAGAGGGTACAATGAGCAGTTCTTC. It specifies CASSLRGYNEQFF. The rearrangement joins TRBV27 to TRBJ2-1, with a weak D call TRBD2 (5 bases). V was cut by 2 bases and J by 4 bases, with 6 bases left in between. Germline V CDR1 and CDR2: MNHEY, SMNVEV (reference sequence). The CDR3 covers 13 residues.

The chain has TRBV27 and TRBJ2-7, with D possibly TRBD2 on 6 matching bases. The CDR3 length is 13 residues. The V gene lost 5 bases and the J gene lost 5 bases, with 13 bases spanning the gap. Germline CDR1 and CDR2: MNHEY and SMNVEV (reference sequence). CDR3 bases: TGTGCCAGCAGTCCTAGACTAGGCCACGAGCAGTACTTC. Translated: CASSPRLGHEQYF.

The V and J genes are TRBV18 and TRBJ2-5; no definite D call. Trimming shortened V by 2 bases and J by 0 bases, and 4 bases separated the two germline ends. The CDR3 spans 13 residues. In germline, CDR1 is KGHSH, CDR2 LQKENI. The CDR3 DNA sequence: TGTGCCAGCTCACCAGGCTACCAAGAGACCCAGTACTTC. The encoded protein is CASSPGYQETQYF. The variable domain in full, with the rest retrieved from reference TRBV18 and TRBJ2-5, is NAGVMQNPRHLVRRRGQEARLRCSPMKGHSHVYWYRQLPEEGLKFMVYLQKENIIDESGMPKERFSAEFPKEGPSILRIQQVVRGDSAAYFCASSPGYQETQYFGPGTRLLVL.

This clone came up once. This CDR3 reads CASSQETRYEQYF. The CDR3 nucleotides are TGCGCCAGCAGCCAAGAAACGAGGTACGAGCAGTACTTC. The chain is built from TRBV4-1 and TRBJ2-7; no reliable D call. The CDR3 is 13 amino acids. CDR1 is MGHRA, CDR2 YSYEKL, per germline. V lost 0 bases to trimming and J lost 4 bases, with 7 bases between them.

The rearrangement links TRBV9 to TRBJ2-5; 10 bases agree with TRBD1. The CDR3 has 15 amino acids. V was pared by 4 bases and J by 5 bases, with 8 bases of the junction left unmatched. Germline lookup yields CDR1 SGDLS and CDR2 YYNGEE. The CDR3 here is CASSNSGQGTETQYF. CDR3 DNA: TGTGCCAGCAGCAACTCGGGACAGGGGACGGAGACCCAGTACTTC.

V is TRBV4-3 and J is TRBJ1-4; 7 nucleotides match TRBD1. The V gene's germline CDR1 is LGHNA and CDR2 YSLEER. The V and J ends lost 6 bases and 6 bases, in that order; junction bases with no gene match: 4. CDR3 size: 13 residues. The CDR3 sequence: CASRLTGDEKLFF. CDR3 coding DNA: TGCGCCAGCAGGCTTACAGGGGATGAAAAACTGTTTTTT.

This chain uses TRBV5-1 with TRBJ1-2; 10 bases are shared with TRBD1. The germline gives CDR1 SGHRS, CDR2 YFSETQ. The CDR3 runs to 16 residues. J was trimmed by 8 bases and V by 7 bases; bases with no gene match: 17. The CDR3 sequence: CASDDRGPPARGGYTF. The CDR3 DNA sequence: TGCGCCAGCGACGACAGGGGGCCGCCAGCCAGAGGGGGCTACACCTTC.

The chain employs TRBV7-9 and TRBJ2-3; 11 nucleotides align to TRBD2. Germline CDR1 and CDR2: SEHNR and FQNEAQ (reference sequence). The CDR3 sequence is 15 residues long. The V and J ends lost 2 bases and 5 bases, in that order; junction bases with no gene match: 3. This chain's CDR3 is CASSLLAGGQDTQYF. CDR3 coding DNA: TGTGCCAGCAGCTTATTAGCGGGAGGGCAAGATACGCAGTATTTT.

The chain combines TRBV6-5 with TRBJ1-1, with TRBD1 identical over 7 bases. Losses at the gene ends were 0 bases for V and 6 bases for J; bases not matched to a gene: 7. CDR3 length equals 15 residues. Germline V gives CDR1 MNHEY, CDR2 SVGAGI. The CDR3 reads CASSYSSTGTAEAFF. The CDR3 nucleotides are TGTGCCAGCAGTTACTCCTCCACCGGGACAGCTGAAGCTTTCTTT.

The chain links TRBV30 to TRBJ1-2, with D unresolved. The CDR3 sequence is 13 residues long. Trimming removed 5 bases at V and 4 bases at J, with 14 bases between. Germline CDR1 reads GTSNPN; CDR2 reads SVGIG (reference sequence). The CDR3 reads CAWPNLSGYGYTF. Here the CDR3 DNA reads TGTGCCTGGCCGAACCTATCTGGCTATGGCTACACCTTC.

V usage is TRBV6-6 and J usage is TRBJ1-3, with D maybe TRBD1 (5 bases). This CDR3 is 12 amino acids long. Germline values: CDR1 MNHNY, CDR2 SVGAGI (reference sequence). The ends were cut back, 6 bases at V and 6 bases at J, with 9 bases in the middle. Written as DNA, the CDR3 is TGTGCCAGCAGGGAGGGGACAAACACCATATATTTT. Its translation: CASREGTNTIYF.

This clone has just one count. The J gene is TRBJ2-7, the V gene TRBV10-3; D may be TRBD2 (7 bases). The CDR3 has 15 amino acids. The germline V gene encodes CDR1 ENHRY and CDR2 SYGVKD. Trimming took 0 bases from V and 2 from J, leaving 11 bases between them. The CDR3 nucleotides read TGTGCCATCAGTGAGTCAAGGGGGGGGCCCTACGAGCAGTACTTC. This encodes CAISESRGGPYEQYF.

The count of this clone is one. V gene TRBV7-3 combines with J gene TRBJ1-4; the D is unclear. Germline V CDR1 and CDR2: SGHTA, FQGTGA. The CDR3 has 14 residues. Trimming stripped 2 bases from V and 5 bases from J, with 9 bases between. The CDR3, as DNA: TGTGCCAGCAGCTTAGAGGGATTAAATGAAAAACTGTTTTTT. Translation: CASSLEGLNEKLFF.

The sample holds a few counts of this clone. At one boundary the junction diverges from the germline segment, which might be a read error. The chain has TRBV7-9 and TRBJ2-7; D might be TRBD1 (6 bases). The CDR3 has 12 amino acids. The germline gives CDR1 SEHNR, CDR2 FQNEAQ (reference sequence). CDR3 nucleotides: TGTGCCAGCAGCTCAGTCCGGGACAACGTTGGCTTC. It specifies CASSSVRDNVGF.

The V and J genes are TRBV4-1 and TRBJ2-2, with D tentatively TRBD1 (6 bases). Per germline, CDR1 MGHRA and CDR2 YSYEKL. This CDR3 has 15 residues. With 0 bases removed from V and 2 bases from J, the gap between germline ends came to 7 bases. The CDR3 region has the DNA TGCGCCAGCAGCCAAGAGGACAGAAACACCGGGGAGCTGTTTTTT. It translates to CASSQEDRNTGELFF.